These 30 T cell receptor beta chains share one sample of origin, sequenced in a study of blood T cells in healthy people across ages. Alongside a J-beta primer mix, a sample-barcoded 5' primer served in a second PCR lasting roughly 7 to 11 cycles. MiXCR, run by TCRdb on the 5' RACE reads, gives a single entry per CDR3 protein. The sample yields more than 750,000 distinct CDR3 sequences, around 29% seen once. Another study also made use of these data, one on T cells of mothers and their children.

Sequenced input: blood. The receptors come from a woman aged 40 to 50 in good health.

This chain links TRBV7-2 with TRBJ1-4; D unclear. Germline V CDR1 and CDR2: SGHTA, FQGNSA. The CDR3 has 15 amino acids. The V end lost 0 bases, the J end lost 8 bases, and 13 bases lay between the germline ends. CDR3 residues: CASSLALAVGEKLFF. The DNA of the CDR3 is TGTGCCAGCAGCTTAGCGCTGGCAGTTGGCGAAAAACTGTTTTTT.

The sample holds a few counts of this clonotype. The chain joins TRBV5-1 to TRBJ2-5; D ambiguous. Trimming shortened V by 4 bases and J by 2 bases, and 12 bases separated the two germline ends. This CDR3 has 14 residues. The germline CDR1 and CDR2 sequences are SGHRS and YFSETQ. CDR3 in amino acids: CASSPVGLQETQYF. The CDR3 DNA reads TGCGCCAGCAGCCCGGTGGGTCTTCAAGAGACCCAGTACTTC.

This clonotype was recorded once. The V call is TRBV24-1, the J call TRBJ2-4, with D hard to call. The CDR3 consists of 14 residues. Germline CDR1 KGHDR, CDR2 SFDVKD. Trimming removed 3 bases from V and 0 bases from J, with 5 bases in between. This CDR3 is CATSDPRAKNIQYF. CDR3 DNA: TGTGCCACCAGTGATCCCAGAGCCAAAAACATTCAGTACTTC.

Comment on this clonotype: This may be a read error: a much more frequent sequence differs by one nucleotide. This chain joins TRBV10-3 and TRBJ2-5, with TRBD1 matching over 10 bases. Germline loops: CDR1 ENHRY, CDR2 SYGVKD. This CDR3 has 14 amino acids. Unmatched junction bases numbered 9, after V lost 3 bases and J lost 11 bases. The DNA for the CDR3 is TGTGCCATCAGTGATTTAGGGACAGGGGCCAAGCAGTACTTC. Translated, it gives CAISDLGTGAKQYF.

The chain employs TRBV5-8 and TRBJ1-1; a weak D match, TRBD1 (5 bases). Germline V CDR1 and CDR2: SGHTS, YDEGEE. The CDR3 length is 15 residues. V shed 3 bases and J shed 3 bases, with 15 bases lying between them. CDR3 region: CASSSTGTEDTEAFF. CDR3 in DNA: TGTGCCAGCAGCTCCACCGGGACCGAAGACACTGAAGCTTTCTTT.

This clonotype has at least ten counts. This chain joins TRBV9 and TRBJ2-7, with 7 bases aligning to TRBD1. The CDR3 sequence is 16 residues long. V shed 1 base, J shed 2 bases, and the junction held 9 bases outside the gene matches. Germline loops: CDR1 SGDLS, CDR2 YYNGEE. The CDR3 DNA follows: TGTGCCAGCAGCGTAAGTGGGACAGCGACCACCTACGAGCAGTACTTC. Protein sequence: CASSVSGTATTYEQYF.

This clonotype showed up many times. The V and J genes are TRBV7-2 and TRBJ2-7; 10 bases are shared with TRBD2. V was clipped by 5 bases and J by 0 bases; unmatched bases: 4. Germline V gene lookup returns CDR1 SGHTA and CDR2 FQGNSA. The CDR3 loop spans 15 amino acids. The CDR3 region has the DNA TGTGCCAGCAGCCCTAGCGGGGGCCTCTCCTACGAGCAGTACTTC. This codes for CASSPSGGLSYEQYF.

The J gene is TRBJ1-1, the V gene TRBV5-1, with D perhaps TRBD1 (6 bases). The V gene's germline CDR1 is SGHRS and CDR2 YFSETQ. The CDR3 is 15 residues long. The ends were cut back, 0 bases at V and 5 bases at J, with 14 bases in the middle. CDR3 region: CASSLVGGRGTEAFF. In DNA, the CDR3 is TGCGCCAGCAGCTTGGTGGGGGGCCGAGGTACTGAAGCTTTCTTT.

In its sample, this clonotype was seen a few times. The chain couples TRBV30 to TRBJ2-7; weak D call: TRBD2 (5 bases). Germline-derived CDR1 and CDR2 are GTSNPN and SVGIG (reference sequence). The V gene lost 0 bases and the J gene lost 3 bases, with 18 bases spanning the gap. This CDR3 comprises 16 residues. Written as DNA, the CDR3 is TGTGCCTGGAGTGTACTGTCAGCGGATGTGGACTACGAGCAGTACTTC. Protein: CAWSVLSADVDYEQYF.

Notes on this clonotype: A much larger clone sits a single nucleotide away, making a read error possible. This chain links TRBV20-1 with TRBJ1-2; D ambiguous. This CDR3 contains 16 residues. The ends were cut back, 0 bases at V and 0 bases at J, with 14 bases in the middle. Germline CDR1 DFQATT, CDR2 SNEGSKA (reference sequence). Written as DNA, the CDR3 is TGCAGTGCTAGAGATCTGGTGGACGCAGCTAACTATGGCTACACCTTC. Encoded protein: CSARDLVDAANYGYTF.

Turning to this clonotype: The junction differs from germline at one of its ends, possibly a read error. The gene calls are TRBV2 and TRBJ1-1; D uncertain. This CDR3 is 14 amino acids long. From germline, CDR1 is SNHLY and CDR2 FYNNEI. The CDR3 here is CVSREDGLNTEAFF. CDR3 bases: TGTGTCAGCAGAGAGGACGGATTGAATACTGAAGCTTTCTTT.

This clonotype showed up just once. This rearrangement joins TRBV4-3 to TRBJ2-2; D is unresolved. The CDR3 sequence is 14 residues long. Per the germline V gene, CDR1 is LGHNA and CDR2 is YSLEER. Trimming took off 0 bases at V and 8 bases at J, with 10 bases between the two ends. The CDR3 DNA reads as TGCGCCAGCAGCCAAGATAGACGTAGGGGGGAGCTGTTTTTT. Encoded protein: CASSQDRRRGELFF.

J is TRBJ2-5 and V is TRBV5-6, with D possibly being TRBD1 (5 bases). The germline V gene encodes CDR1 SGHDT and CDR2 YYEEEE. The CDR3 consists of 16 residues. V was clipped by 4 bases and J by 1 base, with 17 bases between them. Here the CDR3 reads CASSPLPQQGQETQYF. Written as DNA, the CDR3 is TGTGCCAGCAGCCCCCTGCCCCAGCAGGGCCAAGAGACCCAGTACTTC.

The table lists this clonotype with a few counts. This chain joins TRBV5-1 and TRBJ1-2; the match to TRBD1 covers 8 bases. This CDR3 region has 14 residues. V shed 4 bases and J 7 bases; nucleotides not matched to a gene: 9. CDR1 and CDR2 from the germline V gene are SGHRS and YFSETQ. DNA of the CDR3: TGCGCCAGCAGCCCACAGGGGGGAAAAAGTGGCTACACCTTC. It translates to CASSPQGGKSGYTF.

The chain employs TRBV7-8 and TRBJ2-7, with a weak D call TRBD2 (6 bases). The CDR3 length is 15 residues. CDR1 and CDR2 from the germline V gene are SGHVS and FQNEAQ. Trimming cost V 5 bases and J 0 bases, with 14 bases left between them. Written as DNA, the CDR3 is TGTGCCAGCAGCCTGCGGGGCGGAAACTCCTACGAGCAGTACTTC. It translates to CASSLRGGNSYEQYF.

This clonotype was seen only a few times. The V gene is TRBV27, the J gene TRBJ2-5; 7 bases align to TRBD1. Germline values: CDR1 MNHEY, CDR2 SMNVEV (reference sequence). The CDR3 contains 14 residues. Unmatched junction bases numbered 6, after V lost 6 bases and J lost 2 bases. CDR3 sequence: CASRGRQGQETQYF. Written as DNA, the CDR3 is TGTGCCAGCAGGGGCCGACAGGGACAAGAGACCCAGTACTTC.

The table lists this clonotype with a few counts. The chain couples TRBV24-1 to TRBJ1-2, with D possibly TRBD1 on 5 matching bases. Per germline, CDR1 KGHDR and CDR2 SFDVKD. V was pared by 0 bases and J by 6 bases, with 10 bases between. The CDR3 runs to 14 residues. The CDR3 sequence: CATSDLTRVDGYTF. CDR3 coding DNA: TGTGCCACCAGTGATTTGACCAGGGTAGATGGCTACACCTTC.

This rearrangement joins TRBV28 to TRBJ1-2; D gene uncertain. V gave up 3 bases and J gave up 4 bases, with 9 bases separating them. This CDR3 region has 13 residues. Looked up from germline, CDR1 is MDHEN and CDR2 is SYDVKM. The CDR3 loop is CASSFTVSYGYTF. CDR3 DNA sequence: TGTGCCAGCAGTTTTACAGTCAGCTATGGCTACACCTTC.

Only a few counts were recorded for this clonotype. This chain links TRBV10-3 with TRBJ2-6; 9 bases fit TRBD1. This CDR3 is built from 17 residues. Unmatched junction bases numbered 9, after V lost 7 bases and J lost 2 bases. Germline values: CDR1 ENHRY, CDR2 SYGVKD. CDR3 nucleotides: TGTGCCATCATGCCCGGGACAGGGATGACTGGGGCCAACGTCCTGACTTTC. Translated: CAIMPGTGMTGANVLTF.

This chain joins TRBV9 and TRBJ2-7; 9 bases map to TRBD1. Germline assignment: CDR1 SGDLS and CDR2 YYNGEE. V lost 3 bases and J lost 6; bases outside the gene matches: 4. The CDR3 contains 13 residues. CDR3 loop: CASSATGGGEQYF. The CDR3 region has the DNA TGTGCCAGCAGCGCTACAGGGGGCGGCGAGCAGTACTTC.

This clonotype was detected a few times. The chain joins TRBV29-1 to TRBJ1-2; D possibly corresponds to TRBD1 (5 bases). The V end lost 5 bases, the J end lost 4 bases, and 26 bases lay between the germline ends. CDR3 length: 17 amino acids. The germline V gene encodes CDR1 SQVTM and CDR2 ANQGSEA. The CDR3, as DNA: TGCAGCGTTTCCCCCGAGACGTCGACCCGTGGGGGCTATGGCTACACCTTC. As protein: CSVSPETSTRGGYGYTF. The full variable domain, rest sourced from reference TRBV29-1 and TRBJ1-2, is SAVISQKPSRDICQRGTSLTIQCQVDSQVTMMFWYRQQPGQSLTLIATANQGSEATYESGFVIDKFPISRPNLTFSTLTVSNMSPEDSSIYLCSVSPETSTRGGYGYTFGSGTRLTVV.

This clonotype was seen ten or more times. The CDR3 region is CASSSHLIGVPTDTQYF. CDR3 in DNA: TGTGCCAGCAGTTCACACCTCATAGGGGTTCCCACAGATACGCAGTATTTT. The chain combines TRBV12-3 or TRBV12-4 with TRBJ2-3; weak D call: TRBD1 (5 bases). The CDR3 runs to 17 residues. V lost 4 bases to trimming and J lost 2 bases, with 19 bases between them.

This chain links TRBV28 with TRBJ2-1; 15 bases agree with TRBD2. The CDR3 is made up of 16 amino acids. Trimming cost V 7 bases and J 7 bases; bases outside gene matches: 8. Germline V gene lookup returns CDR1 MDHEN and CDR2 SYDVKM. The CDR3 DNA follows: TGTGCCAGCATCACACCGGGACTAGCGGGGGGAAATGAGCAGTTCTTC. Translation: CASITPGLAGGNEQFF.

The genes are TRBV29-1 and TRBJ1-5, with D unclear. Germline V CDR1 and CDR2: SQVTM, ANQGSEA. Trimming cost V 7 bases and J 3 bases, with 13 bases left between them. This CDR3 spans 13 amino acids. CDR3 protein: CSAASGYNQPQHF. In DNA, the CDR3 is TGCAGCGCTGCCTCCGGTTACAATCAGCCCCAGCATTTT.

On this clonotype itself: One junction end does not reproduce the germline sequence, and a read error may be involved. The chain combines TRBV20-1 with TRBJ1-5; 7 nucleotides agree with TRBD1. This CDR3 comprises 16 residues. Germline V lookup: CDR1 DFQATT, CDR2 SNEGSKA (reference sequence). CDR3 in DNA: TGTAGTGCTAGAGAAAGGGGGCAGCCTAGCAATCAGCCCCAGCATTTT. This sequence encodes CSARERGQPSNQPQHF.

Ten or more counts support this clonotype. The CDR3 protein is CASTDRSRWETQYF. DNA of the CDR3: TGTGCCAGCACCGACAGGTCCCGATGGGAGACCCAGTACTTC. The V and J genes are TRBV12-3 or TRBV12-4 and TRBJ2-5; weak D call: TRBD1 (6 bases). CDR3 length equals 14 residues. V was pared by 7 bases and J by 5 bases, with 17 bases between.

The chain uses TRBV9 and TRBJ1-1; D is ambiguous. The germline gives CDR1 SGDLS, CDR2 YYNGEE. Trimming left V 6 bases short and J 2 bases short, with 14 bases between. There are 14 residues in the CDR3. The CDR3 loop reads CASTPTNGNTEAFF. Here the CDR3 DNA reads TGTGCCAGCACCCCAACCAACGGAAACACTGAAGCTTTCTTT.

This clonotype was picked up many times. V and J are TRBV11-2 and TRBJ1-2, with 7 bases aligning to TRBD1. CDR1 is SGHAT, CDR2 FQNNGV, per germline. The CDR3 has 13 amino acids. J gave up 7 bases and V 3 bases, and 5 bases lay outside the gene matches. The CDR3 region has the DNA TGTGCCAGCAGCTTCGGCAGGGGGACTGGCTACACCTTC. Protein: CASSFGRGTGYTF.

The chain is built from TRBV7-3 and TRBJ2-1, with D maybe TRBD2 (6 bases). Germline CDR1 SGHTA, CDR2 FQGTGA. CDR3 length: 16 residues. The V end was cut by 1 base, the J end by 5 bases, with 15 bases between. Written as DNA, the CDR3 is TGTGCCAGCAGCTTAAAGGGCGGGACCCAACACAATGAGCAGTTCTTC. The encoded protein is CASSLKGGTQHNEQFF.

This chain joins TRBV6-5 and TRBJ2-1; 9 bases are shared with TRBD2. The J call may be faulty, since TRBJ2-7 better matches the DNA end. CDR1 and CDR2 from the germline V gene are MNHEY and SVGAGI. The CDR3 runs to 17 residues. The CDR3 coding sequence is TGTGCCAGCAGTTACTCGCGAAGCGGGGGGACCTACAATGAGCAGTACTTC. Translating gives CASSYSRSGGTYNEQYF.